The 15 T cell receptor beta chains given below trace back to one sample, sequenced in a study of blood T cells in healthy people across ages. A sample-barcoded 5' primer and a J-beta primer mix were used in a second PCR of roughly 6 to 11 cycles. One entry per CDR3 protein, called by TCRdb with MiXCR from the 5' RACE reads. The sample yields about 540,000 distinct CDR3 sequences, about 24% seen once. These same data were also listed under a study on T cells of mothers and their children.

The sequencing input was blood. These receptors were obtained from a boy under 18 in good health.

The chain recombines TRBV10-3 with TRBJ2-1, with 12 bases fitting TRBD1. With V trimmed by 5 bases and J by 5 bases, 4 bases remained unmatched. The CDR3 contains 15 residues. Germline V lookup: CDR1 ENHRY, CDR2 SYGVKD. The CDR3 loop reads CAISFGTGGDNEQFF. DNA for the CDR3: TGTGCCATCAGTTTTGGGACAGGGGGCGACAATGAGCAGTTCTTC.

The chain joins TRBV10-3 to TRBJ2-1; no firm D call. V lost 3 bases, J lost 4 bases, and 10 bases lay in between. The CDR3 loop spans 14 amino acids. Germline assignment: CDR1 ENHRY and CDR2 SYGVKD. CDR3 residues: CAISDSVAYNEQFF. In nucleotides, the CDR3 is TGTGCCATCAGTGATTCCGTGGCATACAATGAGCAGTTCTTC.

The chain employs TRBV28 and TRBJ1-1, with a tentative D call TRBD1 (5 bases). This CDR3 comprises 16 residues. Looked up from germline, CDR1 is MDHEN and CDR2 is SYDVKM. V lost 5 bases and J lost 2, with 18 bases in between. The CDR3 nucleotides are TGTGCCAGCAGTCAACGACCCGGGACTGGTAACACTGAAGCTTTCTTT. It encodes CASSQRPGTGNTEAFF.

The sample holds a few counts of this clonotype. The rearrangement links TRBV27 to TRBJ1-6; possible D gene TRBD1, 6 bases. The CDR3 runs to 14 residues. V was cut by 4 bases and J by 8 bases, with 12 bases left in between. Per the germline V gene, CDR1 is MNHEY and CDR2 is SMNVEV (reference sequence). Here the CDR3 DNA reads TGTGCCAGCAGTTCCACAGGGCCGGATTCACCCCTCCACTTT. The encoded protein is CASSSTGPDSPLHF.

This clonotype was seen a few times. The rearrangement uses TRBV9 and TRBJ1-3, with 7 bases identical to TRBD1. The CDR3 sequence is 14 residues long. V lost 4 bases and J lost 4; bases outside the gene matches: 5. Germline lookup yields CDR1 SGDLS and CDR2 YYNGEE. CDR3 residues: CASSQTGRGNTIYF. CDR3 coding DNA: TGTGCCAGCAGCCAGACAGGGCGAGGAAACACCATATATTTT.

This chain joins TRBV11-2 and TRBJ1-4; D not resolved. Between the trimmed V and J ends, which lost 4 bases and 0 bases, there was a span of 15 bases. CDR1 and CDR2 from the germline V gene are SGHAT and FQNNGV. The CDR3 length is 17 residues. The CDR3 coding sequence is TGTGCCAGCAGCTCGCCTGACGGAACCTCAACTAATGAAAAACTGTTTTTT. This translates into CASSSPDGTSTNEKLFF. The complete variable domain, with remaining parts taken from reference TRBV11-2 and TRBJ1-4, reads EAGVAQSPRYKIIEKRQSVAFWCNPISGHATLYWYQQILGQGPKLLIQFQNNGVVDDSQLPKDRFSAERLKGVDSTLKIQPAKLEDSAVYLCASSSPDGTSTNEKLFFGSGTQLSVL.

Remarks on this clonotype: One end of the junction is discordant with germline, which a read error may explain. This chain links TRBV28 with TRBJ2-4, with 12 bases fitting TRBD2. The germline V gene encodes CDR1 MDHEN and CDR2 SYDVKM. The CDR3 is 16 amino acids. The CDR3 region has the DNA TGTGCCGGCAGTTTCCACGGACTAGCGGGAAGGGACATTCAGTACTTC. As protein: CAGSFHGLAGRDIQYF.

This clonotype was detected a few times. The genes are TRBV12-3 or TRBV12-4 and TRBJ2-1; 8 bases line up with TRBD2. V gave up 7 bases and J gave up 10 bases; unmatched junction bases: 12. The CDR3 extends over 14 amino acids. DNA of the CDR3: TGTGCCAGCATACGGGGGGGGTCGGAAGCGGAGCAGTTCTTC. Its translation: CASIRGGSEAEQFF.

This clonotype has just a few counts. The DNA for the CDR3 is TGTGCCAGCAGCAGAACTAGCACCCCGTACCGAGAGACCCAGTACTTC. It codes for CASSRTSTPYRETQYF. The chain employs TRBV21-1 and TRBJ2-5; the D call TRBD2 from the table was never checked on the DNA. TRBV21-1 is reported as a pseudogene. CDR3 length: 16 residues.

This clonotype appeared many times. The chain carries TRBV28 and TRBJ2-1; TRBD1 might be the D (6 bases). The CDR3 sequence is 15 residues long. V lost 3 bases and J 2 bases, leaving 11 bases between the germline ends. The germline V gene has CDR1 MDHEN and CDR2 SYDVKM. In DNA, the CDR3 is TGTGCCAGCAGTTTGCCCGGGACACCCTACAATGAGCAGTTCTTC. It is translated as CASSLPGTPYNEQFF. The full variable domain, rest sourced from reference TRBV28 and TRBJ2-1, is DVKVTQSSRYLVKRTGEKVFLECVQDMDHENMFWYRQDPGLGLRLIYFSYDVKMKEKGDIPEGYSVSREKKERFSLILESASTNQTSMYLCASSLPGTPYNEQFFGPGTRLTVL.

The chain combines TRBV12-3 or TRBV12-4 with TRBJ1-1; 8 bases align to TRBD1. The trim removed 6 bases at V and 6 bases at J, leaving 9 bases unmatched. The CDR3 runs to 14 residues. The CDR3 DNA sequence: TGTGCCAGCAGGACCGGGACAGGATATCCTGAAGCTTTCTTT. The encoded protein is CASRTGTGYPEAFF.

The rearrangement links TRBV29-1 to TRBJ2-1, with 9 positions matching TRBD2. The CDR3 loop spans 16 amino acids. Germline CDR1 SQVTM, CDR2 ANQGSEA. After removal of 2 bases from V and 0 bases from J, the junction contained 5 bases not matched to a gene. The CDR3 sequence is CSVEITSGSSYNEQFF. The CDR3, as DNA: TGCAGCGTTGAAATCACTAGCGGGTCCTCCTACAATGAGCAGTTCTTC.

This clonotype has just a few counts. CDR3 loop: CASSVAGLNTGELFF. The CDR3 bases are TGTGCCAGCAGCGTAGCGGGCCTGAACACCGGGGAGCTGTTTTTT. J is TRBJ2-2 and V is TRBV9; no firm D call. From germline, CDR1 is SGDLS and CDR2 YYNGEE. Between the trimmed V and J ends, which lost 0 bases and 1 base, there was a span of 7 bases. The CDR3 is made up of 15 amino acids.

This clonotype was counted between two and nine times. The rearrangement links TRBV20-1 to TRBJ2-7; 13 bases map to TRBD2. CDR3 length: 16 amino acids. The germline gives CDR1 DFQATT, CDR2 SNEGSKA (reference sequence). The ends lost 0 bases at V and 3 bases at J; junction bases unmatched: 5. CDR3 sequence: CSARERLAGGRYEQYF. The CDR3 DNA is TGCAGTGCTAGAGAGAGACTAGCGGGAGGTCGCTACGAGCAGTACTTC.

This clonotype was counted a few times. The V gene is TRBV7-6, the J gene TRBJ2-5, with D unresolved. The CDR3 contains 14 residues. The V gene's germline CDR1 is SGHVS and CDR2 FNYEAQ. Trimming pared 2 bases from V and 2 bases from J, leaving 9 bases between. CDR3 amino acids: CASSLTELQETQYF. As DNA, the CDR3 is TGTGCCAGCAGCTTAACGGAGTTACAAGAGACCCAGTACTTC.